The next 16 T cell receptor beta chains were all read from a single sample in a study of monozygotic twins with inflammatory bowel disease. TCRdb reprocessed the 5' RACE reads, keeping one entry per CDR3 protein, no DNA. Its listing shows 400,000 to 500,000 distinct CDR3 sequences. The sequenced material came from blood. The origin of the receptors is a human donor with ulcerative colitis or Crohn's disease, or a healthy co-twin of an affected twin (not recorded which).

The chain is built from TRBV18 and TRBJ2-4; TCRdb gives TRBD2 as the D gene, but with no DNA this cannot be confirmed. The CDR3 loop spans 11 amino acids. Per germline, CDR1 KGHSH and CDR2 LQKENI. CDR3 loop: CASSPRRVEYF.

CDR3 protein: CASSLWARQETQYF. V gene TRBV5-5 combines with J gene TRBJ2-5. Germline CDR1 is SGHKS and CDR2 is YYEKEE (reference sequence). This CDR3 comprises 14 residues.

The rearrangement joins TRBV10-3 to TRBJ2-3; the D call of TRBD2 rests on TCRdb alone, since no DNA is present to check it. Germline-derived CDR1 and CDR2 are ENHRY and SYGVKD. This CDR3 contains 15 residues. This CDR3 is CAISVQRGATDTQYF.

The chain has TRBV6-6 and TRBJ2-7. Germline V lookup: CDR1 MNHNY, CDR2 SVGAGI (reference sequence). The CDR3 runs 11 residues. The CDR3 spells CASSPKDEQYF.

V and J are TRBV3-1 and TRBJ1-6; absent DNA, TCRdb's TRBD1 call cannot be checked. Germline CDR1 is LGHDT and CDR2 is YNNKEL (reference sequence). The CDR3 loop spans 14 amino acids. CDR3 in amino acids: CASSHQGGNSPLHF.

This chain uses TRBV18 with TRBJ2-1; the D call of TRBD1 rests on TCRdb alone, since no DNA is present to check it. The CDR3 extends over 15 amino acids. Germline V gene data show CDR1 as KGHSH and CDR2 as LQKENI. CDR3 loop: CASSQGGGLIMSQFF.

This chain uses TRBV7-3 with TRBJ2-1; no DNA is available, so the TRBD2 call from TCRdb remains unchecked. The CDR3 is made up of 15 amino acids. CDR1 and CDR2 from the germline V gene are SGHTA and FQGTGA. CDR3 loop: CASSSIAGAGNEQFF.

The chain couples TRBV7-9 to TRBJ1-1; the TCRdb call, TRBD1, lacks DNA for checking. The CDR3 spans 11 residues. The V gene's germline CDR1 is SEHNR and CDR2 FQNEAQ (reference sequence). This CDR3 is CASSDRDLAFF.

The rearrangement joins TRBV5-1 to TRBJ2-5; the D gene TCRdb calls, TRBD2, cannot be checked with no DNA. This CDR3 contains 19 residues. CDR1 and CDR2 (germline): SGHRS, YFSETQ. The CDR3 reads CASSLRSAAGVAGVETQYF.

This chain links TRBV20-1 with TRBJ2-1; without DNA, the TCRdb call of TRBD1 cannot be checked. The CDR3 runs 14 residues. CDR1 is DFQATT, CDR2 SNEGSKA, per germline (reference sequence). CDR3: CSMSRDWDYNEQFF.

The rearrangement links TRBV7-9 to TRBJ1-2; TCRdb returns TRBD1, unconfirmable since there is no DNA. This CDR3 region has 17 residues. The V gene's germline CDR1 is SEHNR and CDR2 FQNEAQ (reference sequence). The CDR3 region is CASSFKATGGSNYGYTF.

V usage is TRBV6-5 and J usage is TRBJ2-7; the D gene TCRdb calls, TRBD2, cannot be checked with no DNA. Germline V gene sequence: CDR1 MNHEY, CDR2 SVGAGI. This CDR3 region has 14 residues. CDR3 sequence: CASSYQGPPAEQYF.

The rearrangement links TRBV7-8 to TRBJ2-7; TCRdb outputs TRBD2, but without DNA this stays unchecked. The CDR3 has 16 amino acids. Germline V CDR1 and CDR2: SGHVS, FQNEAQ. The CDR3 spells CASNPGLAGGNYEQYF.

The chain links TRBV20-1 to TRBJ1-5; TCRdb calls TRBD1, which cannot be checked without DNA. The length of the CDR3 is 16 residues. The germline CDR1 and CDR2 sequences are DFQATT and SNEGSKA (reference sequence). This chain's CDR3 is CSASRRQARGVEPQHF.

The genes are TRBV7-2 and TRBJ1-2; TCRdb reports TRBD1, a call that lacks DNA to check it against. The CDR3 consists of 14 residues. Germline CDR1 SGHTA, CDR2 FQGNSA. The CDR3 reads CASSLEEAVGGYTF. Looking up the rest from reference TRBV7-2 and TRBJ1-2 gives the full variable domain: GAGVSQSPSNKVTEKGKDVELRCDPISGHTALYWYRQSLGQGLEFLIYFQGNSAPDKSGLPSDRFSAERTGGSVSTLTIQRTQQEDSAVYLCASSLEEAVGGYTFGSGTRLTVV.

The rearrangement joins TRBV12-3 or TRBV12-4 to TRBJ1-1. The CDR3 is made up of 13 amino acids. The CDR3 is CASTAEGGGRAFF.